These 4 T cell receptor beta chains came from one sample sequenced in a study of T cell responses to AZD1222 COVID-19 vaccine. Data came from immunoSEQ multiplex PCR; TCRdb stores just in-frame clones and leaves some out. The sample has some 98,000 clones; approximately 84% are singletons. Material: peripheral blood, obtained 28 days after the second AZD1222 dose. Receptors originate from an adult who received the AZD1222 COVID-19 vaccine.

The chain carries TRBV7-9 and TRBJ2-6; D is perhaps TRBD2 (6 bases). The CDR3 covers 18 residues. Trimming took 1 base from V and 0 from J, leaving 13 bases between them. Germline V gene data show CDR1 as SEHNR and CDR2 as FQNEAQ (reference sequence). The CDR3 here is CASSLVGGEDSGANVLTF. The CDR3, as DNA: TGTGCCAGCAGCTTAGTGGGGGGTGAGGACTCTGGGGCCAACGTCCTGACTTTC.

This clone was recorded a few times. This rearrangement joins TRBV7-2 to TRBJ1-4; D is possibly TRBD1 (6 bases). V was trimmed by 2 bases and J by 7 bases, leaving 11 bases between them. The CDR3 loop spans 14 amino acids. CDR1 and CDR2 from the germline V gene are SGHTA and FQGNSA. The CDR3 is CASSLQGRREKLFF. Written as DNA, the CDR3 is TGTGCCAGCAGCTTACAGGGGCGTCGTGAAAAACTGTTTTTT. The full variable domain, with the rest looked up from reference TRBV7-2 and TRBJ1-4, is GAGVSQSPSNKVTEKGKDVELRCDPISGHTALYWYRQSLGQGLEFLIYFQGNSAPDKSGLPSDRFSAERTGGSVSTLTIQRTQQEDSAVYLCASSLQGRREKLFFGSGTQLSVL.

The rearrangement joins TRBV11-2 to TRBJ2-6, with TRBD1 as a possible D gene (5 bases). This CDR3 has 20 amino acids. From germline, CDR1 is SGHAT and CDR2 FQNNGV. The V end was cut by 0 bases, the J end by 0 bases, with 18 bases between. This chain's CDR3 is CASSLEGPQGLLSGANVLTF. The CDR3 nucleotides are TGTGCCAGCAGCTTAGAAGGCCCCCAGGGCCTACTCTCTGGGGCCAACGTCCTGACTTTC. The full variable domain, with the rest looked up from reference TRBV11-2 and TRBJ2-6, is EAGVAQSPRYKIIEKRQSVAFWCNPISGHATLYWYQQILGQGPKLLIQFQNNGVVDDSQLPKDRFSAERLKGVDSTLKIQPAKLEDSAVYLCASSLEGPQGLLSGANVLTFGAGSRLTVL.

The gene calls are TRBV4-3 and TRBJ2-3; no firm D call. Trimming took 1 base from V and 2 from J, leaving 13 bases between them. The germline CDR1 and CDR2 sequences are LGHNA and YSLEER. The CDR3 runs to 16 residues. The CDR3 here is CASSQGARLATDTQYF. CDR3 bases: TGCGCCAGCAGCCAAGGGGCTCGCCTTGCCACAGATACGCAGTATTTT.